What follows are 24 T cell receptor beta chains derived from one specimen sequenced in a study of cytomegalovirus exposure and HLA in healthy donors. Assay: immunoSEQ multiplex PCR; the TCRdb copy retains only in-frame clones and omits some. Of under 85,000 clones listed, 90% to 95% are singletons. The sample taken for sequencing was PBMCs. All receptors derive from a man aged 18 to 29 in good health and CMV-seropositive.

This clone was seen only once. The chain couples TRBV9 to TRBJ2-1, with a tentative D call TRBD2 (6 bases). Trimming removed 3 bases at V and 0 bases at J, with 22 bases between. CDR1 and CDR2 from the germline V gene are SGDLS and YYNGEE. The CDR3 consists of 19 residues. The CDR3 sequence: CASSAPSGLALSSYNEQFF. The DNA of the CDR3 is TGTGCCAGCAGCGCCCCGTCGGGACTGGCTCTTAGCTCCTACAATGAGCAGTTCTTC.

The V gene is TRBV5-8, the J gene TRBJ2-6; unclear D gene. V was trimmed by 1 base and J by 1 base, leaving 3 bases between them. CDR3 length: 14 residues. The germline V gene has CDR1 SGHTS and CDR2 YDEGEE. For the CDR3, the DNA is TGTGCCAGCAGCTTGTTATCTGGGGCCAACGTCCTGACTTTC. Encoded protein: CASSLLSGANVLTF.

The chain combines TRBV7-8 with TRBJ1-1, with 8 bases aligning to TRBD1. The CDR3 sequence is 14 residues long. Germline assignment: CDR1 SGHVS and CDR2 FQNEAQ. The V and J ends lost 4 bases and 10 bases, in that order; junction bases with no gene match: 11. CDR3 nucleotides: TGTGCCAGCAGCTCACGGACCGACCAGGGGGCAGCTTTCTTT. Translated: CASSSRTDQGAAFF.

This chain links TRBV15 with TRBJ2-5; D uncertain. CDR1 and CDR2 from the germline V gene are LNHNV and YYDKDF (reference sequence). This CDR3 has 14 amino acids. Trimming left V 1 base short and J 5 bases short, with 11 bases between. The CDR3 loop is CATSRGRLIETQYF. DNA of the CDR3: TGTGCCACCAGCAGAGGGCGGCTAATTGAGACCCAGTACTTC.

The chain couples TRBV7-2 to TRBJ2-1; 8 nucleotides match TRBD2. The CDR3 is 15 residues long. The junction had 4 bases not matched to a gene; V was cut back by 2 bases and J by 4 bases. Germline V gene sequence: CDR1 SGHTA, CDR2 FQGNSA. The CDR3 reads CASSLLAGMYNEQFF. The CDR3 DNA follows: TGTGCCAGCAGCTTATTAGCGGGAATGTACAATGAGCAGTTCTTC.

The chain joins TRBV28 to TRBJ1-2; 10 positions agree with TRBD1. Losses at the gene ends were 5 bases for V and 4 bases for J; bases not matched to a gene: 16. The CDR3 totals 18 residues. The V gene's germline CDR1 is MDHEN and CDR2 SYDVKM. The chain's CDR3 is CASSVANGGQGFVYGYTF. DNA of the CDR3: TGTGCCAGCAGTGTCGCTAACGGGGGACAGGGGTTCGTCTATGGCTACACCTTC.

The V gene is TRBV27, the J gene TRBJ2-7, with TRBD2 matching 8 bases. CDR1 is MNHEY, CDR2 SMNVEV, per germline (reference sequence). The CDR3 has 14 residues. Germline trimming cut 3 bases from V and 6 bases from J; bases unmatched to any gene: 7. The CDR3 region has the DNA TGTGCCAGCAGTTTTATTAGCGGGGCACGCGAGCAGTACTTC. Translating it yields CASSFISGAREQYF.

J is TRBJ1-5 and V is TRBV27; D not resolved. The ends were cut back, 2 bases at V and 0 bases at J, with 14 bases in the middle. This CDR3 contains 17 residues. The V gene's germline CDR1 is MNHEY and CDR2 SMNVEV (reference sequence). The CDR3 nucleotides read TGTGCCAGCAGTTTACGAGGGAGTCCCTATAGCAATCAGCCCCAGCATTTT. Its translation: CASSLRGSPYSNQPQHF.

The chain links TRBV5-5 to TRBJ1-2; unclear D gene. CDR1 is SGHKS and CDR2 is YYEKEE in the germline V gene (reference sequence). The CDR3 has 13 amino acids. V was pared by 3 bases and J by 6 bases, with 12 bases between. CDR3 coding DNA: TGTGCCAGCAGCTCGCGGGGTGAAGATGGCTACACCTTC. This codes for CASSSRGEDGYTF.

The chain joins TRBV28 to TRBJ1-2, with D perhaps matching TRBD1 (6 bases). The CDR3 length is 16 residues. Germline CDR1 reads MDHEN; CDR2 reads SYDVKM. V was pared by 2 bases and J by 4 bases, with 17 bases between. Here the CDR3 reads CASSLMDRAGAYGYTF. DNA of the CDR3: TGTGCCAGCAGTTTAATGGATCGGGCAGGGGCCTATGGCTACACCTTC.

The rearrangement links TRBV7-9 to TRBJ2-7; TRBD1 matches at 9 bases. CDR3 length equals 14 residues. Germline trimming cut 3 bases from V and 2 bases from J; bases unmatched to any gene: 2. Germline CDR1 reads SEHNR; CDR2 reads FQNEAQ (reference sequence). CDR3: CASSFRQGAYEQYF. DNA for the CDR3: TGTGCCAGCAGCTTCCGACAGGGGGCCTACGAGCAGTACTTC. The variable domain in full, with the rest retrieved from reference TRBV7-9 and TRBJ2-7, is DTGVSQNPRHKITKRGQNVTFRCDPISEHNRLYWYRQTLGQGPEFLTYFQNEAQLEKSRLLSDRFSAERPKGSFSTLEIQRTEQGDSAMYLCASSFRQGAYEQYFGPGTRLTVT.

This rearrangement joins TRBV6-1 to TRBJ2-3, with 8 nucleotides matching TRBD1. The germline V gene encodes CDR1 MNHNS and CDR2 SASEGT. The V segment lost 4 bases and the J segment 4 bases; nucleotides outside the gene matches: 4. This CDR3 has 14 amino acids. The DNA for the CDR3 is TGTGCCAGCAGTGTACAGGGGGGCGCAGATACGCAGTATTTT. Translated: CASSVQGGADTQYF.

V is TRBV5-5 and J is TRBJ2-3, with TRBD2 matching over 12 bases. CDR1 is SGHKS, CDR2 YYEKEE, per germline (reference sequence). This CDR3 has 17 amino acids. Trimming took 0 bases from V and 2 from J; bases not matched to a gene: 4. CDR3 nucleotides: TGTGCCAGCAGCTTGGGAACTAGCGGGAGGCCCACAGATACGCAGTATTTT. It yields the protein CASSLGTSGRPTDTQYF.

The count of this clone is one. V and J are TRBV29-1 and TRBJ2-7; D possibly corresponds to TRBD1 (6 bases). V was shortened by 0 bases and J by 2 bases, with 14 bases between the two germline ends. The length of the CDR3 is 15 residues. Germline V lookup: CDR1 SQVTM, CDR2 ANQGSEA. CDR3 DNA: TGCAGCGTTGAAGATAGGGGGACACGAACCTACGAGCAGTACTTC. Its protein product is CSVEDRGTRTYEQYF.

The chain is built from TRBV4-2 and TRBJ2-7; 10 nucleotides align to TRBD1. Germline trimming cut 1 base from V and 3 bases from J; bases unmatched to any gene: 3. The CDR3 contains 15 residues. Germline V lookup: CDR1 LGHNA, CDR2 YNFKEQ. The CDR3 DNA reads TGTGCCAGCAGCCAAGGACAGGGGGCACTCTACGAGCAGTACTTC. Translated: CASSQGQGALYEQYF.

This clone was seen more than once but under ten times. This chain links TRBV4-1 with TRBJ2-7, with TRBD1 matching 10 bases. The CDR3 covers 14 residues. V was clipped by 3 bases and J by 3 bases; unmatched bases: 2. Per the germline V gene, CDR1 is MGHRA and CDR2 is YSYEKL. The CDR3 spells CASSQGQGLYEQYF. In DNA form, the CDR3 reads TGCGCCAGCAGCCAGGGACAGGGGCTCTACGAGCAGTACTTC.

This chain uses TRBV2 with TRBJ2-7; 8 bases are a match to TRBD1. Trimming at V came to 5 bases and at J to 1 base, leaving 7 bases not matched to a gene. The CDR3 runs to 15 residues. The germline V gene encodes CDR1 SNHLY and CDR2 FYNNEI. Here the CDR3 reads CASSPDRAYSYEQYF. The CDR3 DNA sequence: TGTGCCAGCAGTCCGGACAGGGCTTATTCCTACGAGCAGTACTTC.

The V and J genes are TRBV5-1 and TRBJ2-1, with D possibly being TRBD2 (5 bases). The germline V gene has CDR1 SGHRS and CDR2 YFSETQ. Trimming removed 2 bases from V and 8 bases from J, with 17 bases in between. CDR3 length: 15 residues. CDR3 amino acids: CASSFPRAQVDEQFF. DNA of the CDR3: TGCGCCAGCAGCTTTCCGCGGGCCCAAGTGGATGAGCAGTTCTTC.

The rearrangement links TRBV4-1 to TRBJ2-7; D may be TRBD2 (6 bases). The length of the CDR3 is 17 residues. V was shortened by 0 bases and J by 0 bases, with 15 bases between the two germline ends. The germline gives CDR1 MGHRA, CDR2 YSYEKL. CDR3 in amino acids: CASSQEPAAGSSYEQYF. CDR3 nucleotide sequence: TGCGCCAGCAGCCAAGAGCCCGCAGCGGGTAGCTCCTACGAGCAGTACTTC.

The chain joins TRBV1 to TRBJ2-2; the DNA was not compared with TRBD2, the D call given in the table. TRBV1 counts as a pseudogene. This CDR3 contains 17 residues. The CDR3 sequence: CTSSSRGTRPVTGELFF. The DNA of the CDR3 is TGCACCAGCAGCAGCCGAGGCACTAGGCCGGTCACCGGGGAGCTGTTTTTT.

The chain carries TRBV30 and TRBJ1-4; D may be TRBD1 (6 bases). Trimming removed 5 bases at V and 3 bases at J, with 19 bases between. Germline V CDR1 and CDR2: GTSNPN, SVGIG (reference sequence). The CDR3 sequence is 16 residues long. CDR3 protein: CAWAEGGGGANEKLFF. In DNA form, the CDR3 reads TGTGCCTGGGCTGAGGGGGGGGGAGGCGCTAATGAAAAACTGTTTTTT.

This rearrangement joins TRBV5-5 to TRBJ1-1, with 8 bases aligning to TRBD1. The V segment lost 2 bases and the J segment 1 base; nucleotides outside the gene matches: 1. The CDR3 totals 14 residues. Germline V gives CDR1 SGHKS, CDR2 YYEKEE (reference sequence). The DNA for the CDR3 is TGTGCCAGCAGCTTCACAGGGGGGAACACTGAAGCTTTCTTT. It yields the protein CASSFTGGNTEAFF. The variable domain in full, completed from reference TRBV5-5 and TRBJ1-1, reads DAGVTQSPTHLIKTRGQQVTLRCSPISGHKSVSWYQQVLGQGPQFIFQYYEKEERGRGNFPDRFSARQFPNYSSELNVNALLLGDSALYLCASSFTGGNTEAFFGQGTRLTVV.

This chain links TRBV28 with TRBJ2-1; D perhaps matches TRBD2 (6 bases). The CDR3 is 17 amino acids. Trimming removed 4 bases from V and 0 bases from J, with 16 bases in between. Looked up from germline, CDR1 is MDHEN and CDR2 is SYDVKM. CDR3: CASSSSGTPSSYNEQFF. CDR3 bases: TGTGCCAGCAGTTCCTCCGGGACTCCGAGCTCCTACAATGAGCAGTTCTTC.

The CDR3 nucleotides read TGTGCCAGCAGCCACAAGATGACAGGGGGCACCGGGGAGCTGTTTTTT. Translating gives CASSHKMTGGTGELFF. The chain carries TRBV5-4 and TRBJ2-2, with 9 bases aligning to TRBD1. The V segment lost 4 bases and the J segment 4 bases; nucleotides outside the gene matches: 8. Germline CDR1 SGHNT, CDR2 YYREEE (reference sequence). The CDR3 sequence is 16 residues long. The variable domain in full, with the rest retrieved from reference TRBV5-4 and TRBJ2-2, is ETGVTQSPTHLIKTRGQQVTLRCSSQSGHNTVSWYQQALGQGPQFIFQYYREEENGRGNFPPRFSGLQFPNYSSELNVNALELDDSALYLCASSHKMTGGTGELFFGEGSRLTVL.